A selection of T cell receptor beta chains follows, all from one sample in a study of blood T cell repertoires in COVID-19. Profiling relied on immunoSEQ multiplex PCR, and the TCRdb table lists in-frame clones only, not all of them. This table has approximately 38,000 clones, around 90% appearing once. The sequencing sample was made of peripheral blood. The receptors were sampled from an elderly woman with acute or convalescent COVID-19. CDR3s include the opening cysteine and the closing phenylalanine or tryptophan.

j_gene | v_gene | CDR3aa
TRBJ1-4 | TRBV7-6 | CASSPKHRQGGGNVATNEKLFF
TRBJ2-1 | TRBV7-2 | CASSLNLRYNEQFF
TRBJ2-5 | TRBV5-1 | CASGYLPGQGAQETQYF
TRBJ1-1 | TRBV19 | CASSIMAGDNTEAFF
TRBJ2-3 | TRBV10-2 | CASSERTTSRF
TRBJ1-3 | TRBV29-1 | CSVVAGAGNTIYF
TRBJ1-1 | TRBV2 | CASSWDRGTEAFF
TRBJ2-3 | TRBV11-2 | CASSPVGDTQYF
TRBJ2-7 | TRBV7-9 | CASSPQGGQGYYEQYF
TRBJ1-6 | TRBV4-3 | CASSQYYEGANSPLHF
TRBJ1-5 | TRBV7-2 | CASSLRQGRGQPQHF
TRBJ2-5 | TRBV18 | CASSPRTLPQETQYF
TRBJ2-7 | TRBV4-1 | CASSQGLAGPYEQYF
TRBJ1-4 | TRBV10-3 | CAIPLNGQGANNEKLFF
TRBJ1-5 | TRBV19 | CASSIQGFNQPQHF
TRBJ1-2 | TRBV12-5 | CASGLTGTRYTF
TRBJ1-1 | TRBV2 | CASSQGTEAFF
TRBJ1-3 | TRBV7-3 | CASSLKGQGNCGNTIYF
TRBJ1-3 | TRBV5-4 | CASSIQGRGNTIYF
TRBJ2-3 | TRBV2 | CASSDRPFSTDTQYF
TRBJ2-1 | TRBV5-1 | CASSSIGGPSSYNEQFF
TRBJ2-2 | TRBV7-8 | CASSLARQGIGELFF
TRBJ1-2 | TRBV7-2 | CASSSLDRGQGGYTF
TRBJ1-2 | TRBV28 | CASSLVDREGYGYTF
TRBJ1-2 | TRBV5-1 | CASSLQENYGYTF
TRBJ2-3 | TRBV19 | CASTPRGADTQYF
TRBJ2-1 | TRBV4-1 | CASSQEGGLQGEQFF
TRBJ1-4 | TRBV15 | CATSRGSSGTNEKLFF